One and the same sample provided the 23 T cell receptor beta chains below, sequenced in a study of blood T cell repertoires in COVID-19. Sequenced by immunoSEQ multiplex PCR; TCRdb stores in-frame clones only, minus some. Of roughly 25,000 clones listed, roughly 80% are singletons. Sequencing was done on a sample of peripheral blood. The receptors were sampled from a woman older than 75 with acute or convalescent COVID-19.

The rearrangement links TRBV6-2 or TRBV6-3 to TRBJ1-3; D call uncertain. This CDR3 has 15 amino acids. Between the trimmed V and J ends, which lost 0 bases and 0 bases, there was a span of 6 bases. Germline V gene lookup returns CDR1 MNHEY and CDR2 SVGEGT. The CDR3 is CASSYSHTSGNTIYF. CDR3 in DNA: TGTGCCAGCAGTTACTCGCACACCTCTGGAAACACCATATATTTT.

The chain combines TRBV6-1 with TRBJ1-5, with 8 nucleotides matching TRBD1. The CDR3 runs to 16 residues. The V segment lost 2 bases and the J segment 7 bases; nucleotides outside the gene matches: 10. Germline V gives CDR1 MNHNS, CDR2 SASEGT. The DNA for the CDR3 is TGTGCCAGCAGTGAATCGCAGGGGGCGCGGGGGCAGCCCCAGCATTTT. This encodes CASSESQGARGQPQHF.

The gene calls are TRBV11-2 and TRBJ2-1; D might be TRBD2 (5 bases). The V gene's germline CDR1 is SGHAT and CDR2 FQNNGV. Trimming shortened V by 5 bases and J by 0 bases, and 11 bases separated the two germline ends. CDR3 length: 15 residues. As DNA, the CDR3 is TGTGCCAGCAGCCGTGTGGGGAGCTCCTACAATGAGCAGTTCTTC. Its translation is CASSRVGSSYNEQFF.

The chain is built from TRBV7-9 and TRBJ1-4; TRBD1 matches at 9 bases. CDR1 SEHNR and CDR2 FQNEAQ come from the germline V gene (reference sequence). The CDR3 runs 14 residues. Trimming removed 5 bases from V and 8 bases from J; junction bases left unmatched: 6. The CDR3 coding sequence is TGTGCCAGCAGCAGTACAGGGGGCCGGGAAAAACTGTTTTTT. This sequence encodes CASSSTGGREKLFF.

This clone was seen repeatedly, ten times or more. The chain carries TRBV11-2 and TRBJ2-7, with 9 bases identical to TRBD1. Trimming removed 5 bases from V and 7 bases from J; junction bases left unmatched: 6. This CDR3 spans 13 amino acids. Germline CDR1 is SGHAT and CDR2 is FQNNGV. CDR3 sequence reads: CASSRDRAGEQYF. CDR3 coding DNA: TGTGCCAGCAGCCGGGACAGGGCGGGAGAGCAGTACTTC.

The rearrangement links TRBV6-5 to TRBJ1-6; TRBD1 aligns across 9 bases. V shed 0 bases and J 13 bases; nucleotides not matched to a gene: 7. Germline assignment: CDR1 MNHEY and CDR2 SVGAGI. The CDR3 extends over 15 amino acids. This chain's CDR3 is CASSYSEQGAYPLHF. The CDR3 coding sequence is TGTGCCAGCAGTTACTCAGAACAGGGGGCCTACCCCCTCCACTTT.

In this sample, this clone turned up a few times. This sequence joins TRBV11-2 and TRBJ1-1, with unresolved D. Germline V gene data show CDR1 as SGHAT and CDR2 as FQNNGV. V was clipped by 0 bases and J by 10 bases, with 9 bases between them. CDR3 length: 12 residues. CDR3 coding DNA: TGTGCCAGCAGCTTAGAGGAGAGTGGAGCTTTCTTT. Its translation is CASSLEESGAFF.

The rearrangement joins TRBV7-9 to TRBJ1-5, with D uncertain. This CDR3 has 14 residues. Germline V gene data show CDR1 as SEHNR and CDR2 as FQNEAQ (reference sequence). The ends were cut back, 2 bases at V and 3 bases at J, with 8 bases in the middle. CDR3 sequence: CASSLLGLNQPQHF. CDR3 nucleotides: TGTGCCAGCAGCTTACTCGGACTCAATCAGCCCCAGCATTTT.

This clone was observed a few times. CDR3: CASRSDRGHDYTF. The CDR3 DNA reads TGTGCCAGCAGGTCAGACAGGGGGCATGACTACACCTTC. V usage is TRBV7-9 and J usage is TRBJ1-2, with 10 bases that match TRBD1. This CDR3 region has 13 residues. Unmatched junction bases numbered 8, after V lost 6 bases and J lost 10 bases. Germline V CDR1 and CDR2: SEHNR, FQNEAQ (reference sequence). Based on the CDR3 plus reference TRBV7-9 and TRBJ1-2, the full variable domain is DTGVSQNPRHKITKRGQNVTFRCDPISEHNRLYWYRQTLGQGPEFLTYFQNEAQLEKSRLLSDRFSAERPKGSFSTLEIQRTEQGDSAMYLCASRSDRGHDYTFGSGTRLTVV.

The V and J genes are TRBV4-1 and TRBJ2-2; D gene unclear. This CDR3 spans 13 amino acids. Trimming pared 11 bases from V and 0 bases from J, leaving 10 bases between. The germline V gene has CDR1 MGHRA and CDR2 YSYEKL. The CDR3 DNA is TGCGCCGCGGAGAGAACGAACACCGGGGAGCTGTTTTTT. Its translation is CAAERTNTGELFF.

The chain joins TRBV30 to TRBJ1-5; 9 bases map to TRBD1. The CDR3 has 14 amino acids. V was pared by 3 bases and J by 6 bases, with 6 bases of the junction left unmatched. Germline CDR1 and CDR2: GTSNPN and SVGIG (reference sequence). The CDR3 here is CAWRAGTGSQPQHF. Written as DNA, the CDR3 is TGTGCCTGGAGGGCCGGGACAGGGAGTCAGCCCCAGCATTTT.

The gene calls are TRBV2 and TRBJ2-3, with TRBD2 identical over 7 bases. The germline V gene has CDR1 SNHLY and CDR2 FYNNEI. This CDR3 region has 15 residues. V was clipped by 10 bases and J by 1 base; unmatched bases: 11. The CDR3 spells CATTPAGRGTDTQYF. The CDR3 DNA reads TGTGCCACCACCCCAGCGGGAAGAGGCACAGATACGCAGTATTTT.

In DNA form, the CDR3 reads TGCGCCAGCAGCCAGGAGGACAGCGATTATAGCAATCAGCCCCAGCATTTT. Its translation: CASSQEDSDYSNQPQHF. This chain joins TRBV4-1 and TRBJ1-5; tentative D call: TRBD1 (6 bases). The V end was cut by 3 bases, the J end by 0 bases, with 15 bases between. Germline V gives CDR1 MGHRA, CDR2 YSYEKL. The CDR3 extends over 17 amino acids.

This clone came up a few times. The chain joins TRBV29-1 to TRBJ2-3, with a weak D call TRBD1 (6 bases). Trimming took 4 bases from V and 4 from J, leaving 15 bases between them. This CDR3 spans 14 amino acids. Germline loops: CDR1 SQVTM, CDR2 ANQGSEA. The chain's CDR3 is CSVVGGKGADTQYF. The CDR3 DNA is TGCAGCGTTGTTGGCGGCAAGGGGGCAGATACGCAGTATTTT.

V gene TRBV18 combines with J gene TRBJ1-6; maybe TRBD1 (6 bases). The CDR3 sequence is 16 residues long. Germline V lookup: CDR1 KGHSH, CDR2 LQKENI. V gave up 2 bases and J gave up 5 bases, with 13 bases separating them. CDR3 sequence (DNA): TGTGCCAGCTCACCATCCAAGGACAGAGATAATTCACCCCTCCACTTT. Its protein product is CASSPSKDRDNSPLHF.

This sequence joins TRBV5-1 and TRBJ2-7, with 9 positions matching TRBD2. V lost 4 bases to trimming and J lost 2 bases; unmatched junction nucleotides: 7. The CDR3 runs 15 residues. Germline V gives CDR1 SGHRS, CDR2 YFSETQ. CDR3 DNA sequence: TGCGCCAGCAGCCCTAGACTAGCGGAACCCTACGAGCAGTACTTC. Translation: CASSPRLAEPYEQYF.

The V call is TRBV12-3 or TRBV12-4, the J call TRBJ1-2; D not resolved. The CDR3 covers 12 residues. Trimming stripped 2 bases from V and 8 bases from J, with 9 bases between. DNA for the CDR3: TGTGCCAGCAGTTTAAGTGACTTGGGCTACACCTTC. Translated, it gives CASSLSDLGYTF.

The CDR3 is CASSLVAGVLFF. For the CDR3, the DNA is TGTGCCAGCAGCTTGGTGGCGGGGGTCCTGTTTTTT. The chain couples TRBV5-8 to TRBJ1-4, with a possible D match to TRBD1 (5 bases). The germline gives CDR1 SGHTS, CDR2 YDEGEE. The CDR3 length is 12 residues. Trimming left V 0 bases short and J 14 bases short, with 11 bases between.

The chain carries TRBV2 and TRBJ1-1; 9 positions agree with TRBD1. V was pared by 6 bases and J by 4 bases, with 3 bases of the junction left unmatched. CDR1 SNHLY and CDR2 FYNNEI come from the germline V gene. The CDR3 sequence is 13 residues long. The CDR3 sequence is CASRGQGPTEAFF. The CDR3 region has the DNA TGTGCCAGCAGGGGACAGGGTCCCACTGAAGCTTTCTTT.

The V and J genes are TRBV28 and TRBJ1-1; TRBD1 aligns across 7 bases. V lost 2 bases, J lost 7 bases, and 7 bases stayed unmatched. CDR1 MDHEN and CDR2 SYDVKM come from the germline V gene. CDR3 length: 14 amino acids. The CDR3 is CASSLGWTGIEAFF. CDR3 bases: TGTGCCAGCAGTTTAGGGTGGACAGGAATTGAAGCTTTCTTT.

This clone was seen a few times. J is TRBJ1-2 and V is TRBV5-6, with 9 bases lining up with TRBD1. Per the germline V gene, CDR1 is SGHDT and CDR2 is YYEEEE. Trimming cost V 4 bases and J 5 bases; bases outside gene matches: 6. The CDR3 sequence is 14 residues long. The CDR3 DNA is TGTGCCAGCAGCCTAGGGGACAGGGAGTATGGCTACACCTTC. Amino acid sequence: CASSLGDREYGYTF.

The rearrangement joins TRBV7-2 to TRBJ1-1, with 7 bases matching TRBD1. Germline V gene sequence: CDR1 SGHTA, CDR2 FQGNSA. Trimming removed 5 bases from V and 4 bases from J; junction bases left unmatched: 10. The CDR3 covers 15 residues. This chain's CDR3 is CASSPPGGRGTEAFF. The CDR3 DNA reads TGTGCCAGCAGCCCACCAGGGGGGAGAGGCACTGAAGCTTTCTTT.

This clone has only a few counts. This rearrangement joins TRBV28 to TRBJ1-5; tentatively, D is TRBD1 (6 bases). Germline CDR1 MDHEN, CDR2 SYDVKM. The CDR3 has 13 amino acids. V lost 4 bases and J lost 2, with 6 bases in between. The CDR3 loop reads CASSSGGNQPQHF. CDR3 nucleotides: TGTGCCAGCAGTTCAGGGGGCAATCAGCCCCAGCATTTT.